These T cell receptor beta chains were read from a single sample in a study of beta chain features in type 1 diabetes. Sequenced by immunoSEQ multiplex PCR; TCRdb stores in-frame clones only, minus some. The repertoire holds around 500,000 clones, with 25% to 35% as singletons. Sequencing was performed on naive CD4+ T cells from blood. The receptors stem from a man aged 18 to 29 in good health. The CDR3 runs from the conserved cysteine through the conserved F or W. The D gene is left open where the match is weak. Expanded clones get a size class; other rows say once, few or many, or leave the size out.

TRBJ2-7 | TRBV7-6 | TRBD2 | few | CASSSGAGAYEQYF | TGTGCCAGCTCCTCAGGAGCGGGAGCGTACGAGCAGTACTTC
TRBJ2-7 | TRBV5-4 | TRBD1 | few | CASSLTGQETYEQYF | TGTGCCAGCAGCTTGACGGGACAGGAAACCTACGAGCAGTACTTC
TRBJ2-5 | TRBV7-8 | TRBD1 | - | CASSFTPRTGGEETQYF | TGTGCCAGCAGCTTTACTCCCCGGACAGGGGGGGAGGAGACCCAGTACTTC
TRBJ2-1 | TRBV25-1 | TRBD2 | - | CASSPGLAGSTYNEQFF | TGTGCCAGCAGTCCCGGACTAGCGGGAAGTACCTACAATGAGCAGTTCTTC
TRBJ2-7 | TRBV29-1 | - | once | CSTFQRRDPSYEQYF | TGCAGCACCTTCCAGCGAAGGGACCCTTCCTACGAGCAGTACTTC
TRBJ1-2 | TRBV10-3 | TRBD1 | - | CAISAGQGNGYTF | TGTGCCATCAGTGCGGGACAGGGGAACGGCTACACCTTC
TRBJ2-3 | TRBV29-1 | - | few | CSVAPGTSTDTQYF | TGCAGCGTTGCCCCGGGGACTAGCACAGATACGCAGTATTTT
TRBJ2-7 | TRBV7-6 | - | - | CASSLKTSYEQYF | TGTGCCAGCAGCTTAAAGACCTCCTACGAGCAGTACTTC
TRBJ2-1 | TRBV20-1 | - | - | CSATWGHEQFF | TGCAGTGCTACTTGGGGTCATGAGCAGTTCTTC
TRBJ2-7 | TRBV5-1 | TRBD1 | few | CASSLGGQVSDEQYF | TGCGCCAGCAGCTTGGGTGGACAGGTGTCGGACGAGCAGTACTTC
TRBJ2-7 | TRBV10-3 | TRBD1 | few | CAISNHEDRIDEQYF | TGTGCCATCAGTAACCATGAGGACAGGATCGACGAGCAGTACTTC
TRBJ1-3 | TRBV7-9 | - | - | CASSPTISGNTIYF | TGTGCCAGCAGCCCGACCATCTCTGGAAACACCATATATTTT
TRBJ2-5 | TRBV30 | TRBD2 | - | CAWSHGGRAGQETQYF | TGTGCCTGGAGCCACGGCGGGAGGGCGGGACAAGAGACCCAGTACTTC
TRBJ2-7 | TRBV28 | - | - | CASSFVGYYEQYF | TGTGCCAGCAGTTTTGTGGGGTACTACGAGCAGTACTTC
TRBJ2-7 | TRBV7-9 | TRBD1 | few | CASSLGQIYEQYF | TGTGCCAGCAGCCTGGGACAGATCTACGAGCAGTACTTC
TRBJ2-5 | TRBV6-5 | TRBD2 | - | CASSSGLVGSETQYF | TGTGCCAGCAGTTCCGGACTAGTCGGGTCCGAGACCCAGTACTTC
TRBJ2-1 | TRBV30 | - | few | CAWSSTGGWQFF | TGTGCCTGGAGTTCCACTGGTGGTTGGCAGTTCTTC
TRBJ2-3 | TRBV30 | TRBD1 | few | CAWTSGDRPSTDTQYF | TGTGCCTGGACCTCTGGGGACAGGCCTAGCACAGATACGCAGTATTTT
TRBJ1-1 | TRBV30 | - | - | CAWSREMNTEAFF | TGTGCCTGGAGTAGGGAGATGAACACTGAAGCTTTCTTT
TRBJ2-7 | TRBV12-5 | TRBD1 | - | CASGRDRVLYEQYF | TGTGCTAGTGGTCGGGACAGGGTCCTCTACGAGCAGTACTTC
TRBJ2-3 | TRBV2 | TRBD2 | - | CASSEGLAQSTDTQYF | TGTGCCAGCAGCGAGGGACTAGCGCAAAGCACAGATACGCAGTATTTT
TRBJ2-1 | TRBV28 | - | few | CASSLGTEQFF | TGTGCCAGCAGTTTAGGGACAGAGCAGTTCTTC
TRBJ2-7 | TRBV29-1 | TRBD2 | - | CSVGGGLAGDEQYF | TGCAGCGTGGGGGGAGGCCTAGCGGGAGACGAGCAGTACTTC
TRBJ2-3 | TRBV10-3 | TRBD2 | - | CAIRQAGAPDTQYF | TGTGCCATCAGGCAAGCGGGAGCCCCAGATACGCAGTATTTT
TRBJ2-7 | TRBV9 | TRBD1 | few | CASSGHRGSYEQYF | TGTGCCAGCAGCGGTCACAGGGGATCCTACGAGCAGTACTTC
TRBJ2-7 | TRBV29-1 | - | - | CSVEDRSSYEQYF | TGCAGCGTTGAAGACAGAAGCTCCTACGAGCAGTACTTC
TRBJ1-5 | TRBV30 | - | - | CAWSRTREGQPQHF | TGTGCCTGGAGCCGGACGCGCGAAGGTCAGCCCCAGCATTTT
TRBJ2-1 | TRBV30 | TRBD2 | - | CAWSSPGGRVNEQFF | TGTGCCTGGAGCTCCCCGGGCGGGAGGGTCAATGAGCAGTTCTTC
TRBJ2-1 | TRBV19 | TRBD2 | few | CASSPLAGVGNEQFF | TGTGCCAGTAGTCCACTAGCGGGAGTTGGAAATGAGCAGTTCTTC
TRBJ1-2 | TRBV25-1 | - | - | CASSEYSGSLGYGYTF | TGTGCCAGCAGTGAGTACTCAGGGTCCCTCGGCTATGGCTACACCTTC
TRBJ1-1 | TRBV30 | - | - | CAWSDQRTKAFF | TGTGCCTGGAGTGACCAACGAACAAAAGCTTTCTTT
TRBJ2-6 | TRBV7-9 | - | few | CASSTRTSGANVLTF | TGTGCCAGCAGCACCCGGACCTCTGGGGCCAACGTCCTGACTTTC
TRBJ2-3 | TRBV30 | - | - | CAWSLQVTDTQYF | TGTGCCTGGAGTTTACAGGTCACAGATACGCAGTATTTT
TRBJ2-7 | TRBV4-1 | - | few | CASSRTNLRDYEQYF | TGCGCCAGCAGCCGGACTAACTTAAGGGATTACGAGCAGTACTTC
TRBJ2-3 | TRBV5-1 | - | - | CASSLEGARTDTQYF | TGCGCCAGCAGCTTGGAAGGGGCCCGCACAGATACGCAGTATTTT
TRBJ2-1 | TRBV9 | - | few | CASSAGGGSPRSSEQFF | TGTGCCAGCAGCGCGGGGGGCGGCTCACCCCGGTCTTCGGAGCAGTTCTTC